The 18 T cell receptor beta chains below come from one sample, sequenced in a study of blood T cell repertoires in COVID-19. The assay was immunoSEQ multiplex PCR, and TCRdb's table has in-frame clones only and misses some. There are fewer than 45,000 clones in the sample; 90% to 95% occur only once, and around a sixth lies in the top ten. The specimen was peripheral blood. The receptors were gathered from a woman in her thirties in a cohort sampled during active COVID-19.

The chain is built from TRBV27 and TRBJ1-2; D gene unclear. Germline CDR1 is MNHEY and CDR2 is SMNVEV (reference sequence). V gave up 6 bases and J gave up 4 bases, with 21 bases separating them. The CDR3 sequence is 16 residues long. The chain's CDR3 is CASSPGMGASRYGYTF. The CDR3 DNA sequence: TGTGCCAGCAGCCCCGGTATGGGCGCAAGTCGCTATGGCTACACCTTC.

This chain joins TRBV27 and TRBJ1-4; D might be TRBD1 (5 bases). Germline V gene lookup returns CDR1 MNHEY and CDR2 SMNVEV (reference sequence). Trimming left V 5 bases short and J 4 bases short, with 14 bases between. The CDR3 loop spans 15 amino acids. CDR3 DNA sequence: TGTGCCAGCAGTCGCCACAGGAACCTTAATGAAAAACTGTTTTTT. Protein: CASSRHRNLNEKLFF.

This chain joins TRBV3-1 (or the pseudogene TRBV3-2) and TRBJ1-1, with 8 bases fitting TRBD1. The junction had 9 bases not matched to a gene; V was cut back by 4 bases and J by 2 bases. CDR3 size: 16 residues. Germline CDR1 is LGHDT and CDR2 is YNNKEL (reference sequence). The CDR3 loop reads CASSPLTGAYNTEAFF. The CDR3 coding sequence is TGTGCCAGCAGCCCTTTGACAGGGGCATATAACACTGAAGCTTTCTTT.

The V call is TRBV30, the J call TRBJ2-5; D might be TRBD2 (5 bases). The CDR3 runs 12 residues. Germline assignment: CDR1 GTSNPN and CDR2 SVGIG (reference sequence). V shed 7 bases and J shed 4 bases, with 13 bases lying between them. The CDR3 region is CAFSLGRETQYF. The CDR3 DNA follows: TGTGCCTTCTCACTGGGGAGAGAGACCCAGTACTTC. The full variable domain, with the rest looked up from reference TRBV30 and TRBJ2-5, is SQTIHQWPATLVQPVGSPLSLECTVEGTSNPNLYWYRQAAGRGLQLLFYSVGIGQISSEVPQNLSASRPQDRQFILSSKKLLLSDSGFYLCAFSLGRETQYFGPGTRLLVL.

The V call is TRBV29-1, the J call TRBJ2-7; 9 nucleotides match TRBD1. Germline V gene lookup returns CDR1 SQVTM and CDR2 ANQGSEA. CDR3 length equals 13 residues. Trimming removed 5 bases from V and 2 bases from J; junction bases left unmatched: 4. CDR3 sequence: CSVRTGVPYEQYF. Written as DNA, the CDR3 is TGCAGCGTTCGGACAGGGGTCCCCTACGAGCAGTACTTC.

The chain links TRBV27 to TRBJ2-1, with 7 nucleotides matching TRBD2. CDR3 length: 14 amino acids. The J segment lost 0 bases and the V segment lost 7 bases, leaving 3 bases of the junction unmatched. In germline, CDR1 is MNHEY, CDR2 SMNVEV (reference sequence). CDR3 residues: CASNGGSSYNEQFF. The CDR3 DNA reads TGTGCCAGCAACGGGGGGAGCTCCTACAATGAGCAGTTCTTC.

This clone has only one observation. The V and J genes are TRBV9 and TRBJ1-1; TRBD1 is a possible D gene (6 bases). The ends were cut back, 0 bases at V and 7 bases at J, with 13 bases in the middle. Germline CDR1 and CDR2: SGDLS and YYNGEE. This CDR3 has 14 amino acids. The CDR3 is CASSVGGTGIEAFF. The CDR3 region has the DNA TGTGCCAGCAGCGTAGGTGGTACAGGGATTGAAGCTTTCTTT.

The genes are TRBV2 and TRBJ2-7; weak D call: TRBD2 (6 bases). The CDR3 is 11 residues long. Deletions cut 10 bases from V and 12 bases from J, with 19 bases between. Germline CDR1 reads SNHLY; CDR2 reads FYNNEI. CDR3 in DNA: TGTGCCACCTCGCGGGGTCCGCGAATGTACTTC. Its translation is CATSRGPRMYF.

This sequence joins TRBV7-9 and TRBJ1-1; a possible D gene is TRBD1 (5 bases). This CDR3 is 14 amino acids long. V was shortened by 5 bases and J by 2 bases, with 12 bases between the two germline ends. Germline CDR1 and CDR2: SEHNR and FQNEAQ (reference sequence). CDR3 DNA: TGTGCCAGCAGCCCCCAACAGGTAAACACTGAAGCTTTCTTT. Amino acid sequence: CASSPQQVNTEAFF. Full variable domain (outside the CDR3, taken from reference TRBV7-9 and TRBJ1-1): DTGVSQNPRHKITKRGQNVTFRCDPISEHNRLYWYRQTLGQGPEFLTYFQNEAQLEKSRLLSDRFSAERPKGSFSTLEIQRTEQGDSAMYLCASSPQQVNTEAFFGQGTRLTVV.

V and J are TRBV19 and TRBJ2-1, with D perhaps TRBD2 (5 bases). The CDR3 has 16 residues. Germline CDR1 reads LNHDA; CDR2 reads SQIVND (reference sequence). The ends were cut back, 4 bases at V and 3 bases at J, with 16 bases in the middle. As DNA, the CDR3 is TGTGCCAGTAGTAGTCCCCACCGGGCGGGCTACAATGAGCAGTTCTTC. Protein: CASSSPHRAGYNEQFF.

This chain joins TRBV7-3 and TRBJ2-1, with D hard to call. V shed 2 bases and J shed 9 bases, with 11 bases lying between them. This CDR3 contains 13 residues. The V gene's germline CDR1 is SGHTA and CDR2 FQGTGA. DNA for the CDR3: TGTGCCAGCAGCTTACTAGTCCGAGGTGAGCAGTTCTTC. This translates into CASSLLVRGEQFF.

The sample holds one count of this clone. The chain employs TRBV29-1 and TRBJ2-1, with TRBD2 matching over 12 bases. The CDR3 contains 13 residues. V lost 7 bases to trimming and J lost 7 bases; unmatched junction nucleotides: 5. CDR1 is SQVTM and CDR2 is ANQGSEA in the germline V gene. The CDR3 region has the DNA TGCAGCGCGGTCGGACTAGCGGGGAATGAGCAGTTCTTC. It specifies CSAVGLAGNEQFF.

The V and J genes are TRBV4-1 and TRBJ2-7, with a possible D match to TRBD1 (5 bases). Trimming removed 0 bases at V and 3 bases at J, with 9 bases between. This CDR3 has 14 amino acids. CDR1 is MGHRA, CDR2 YSYEKL, per germline. The CDR3 DNA reads TGCGCCAGCAGCCAAGAAGCCAGGGTCTACGAGCAGTACTTC. Residues: CASSQEARVYEQYF.

In DNA, the CDR3 is TGTGCCAGCAGTAGGACTCAGCCGTCGGGAAATGAGCAGTTCTTC. This codes for CASSRTQPSGNEQFF. The chain recombines TRBV27 with TRBJ2-1, with D possibly being TRBD2 (5 bases). The CDR3 extends over 15 amino acids. Germline lookup yields CDR1 MNHEY and CDR2 SMNVEV (reference sequence). Trimming removed 5 bases from V and 7 bases from J, with 18 bases in between.

The CDR3: CASSLGGTVTEAFF. The CDR3 DNA follows: TGTGCCAGCAGCTTAGGGGGGACAGTCACTGAAGCTTTCTTT. This sequence joins TRBV7-9 and TRBJ1-1; 7 nucleotides line up with TRBD1. The CDR3 runs to 14 residues. Germline V gene lookup returns CDR1 SEHNR and CDR2 FQNEAQ (reference sequence). J lost 4 bases, V lost 1 base, and 3 bases had no gene match.

This chain links TRBV6-2 or TRBV6-3 with TRBJ2-2; 10 bases align to TRBD2. In germline, CDR1 is MNHEY, CDR2 SVGEGT. This CDR3 is 16 amino acids long. J lost 4 bases, V lost 2 bases, and 4 bases had no gene match. CDR3 protein: CASSYGAGGRTGELFF. The CDR3 DNA sequence: TGTGCCAGCAGTTACGGAGCGGGAGGGCGCACCGGGGAGCTGTTTTTT.

The chain combines TRBV27 with TRBJ2-3; no definite D call. This CDR3 is 14 amino acids long. Germline CDR1 MNHEY, CDR2 SMNVEV (reference sequence). V was pared by 5 bases and J by 0 bases, with 9 bases between. CDR3 loop: CASSPRSSTDTQYF. The CDR3, as DNA: TGTGCCAGCAGTCCGCGCTCTAGCACAGATACGCAGTATTTT.

V is TRBV5-1 and J is TRBJ1-2, with 11 bases fitting TRBD1. Germline V gene lookup returns CDR1 SGHRS and CDR2 YFSETQ. The CDR3 length is 15 residues. Losses at the gene ends were 3 bases for V and 4 bases for J; bases not matched to a gene: 5. In nucleotides, the CDR3 is TGCGCCAGCAGCTCCGGTGGACAGGGGGCCTATGGCTACACCTTC. This codes for CASSSGGQGAYGYTF.